Listed below are T cell receptor beta chains from one sample, sequenced in a study of control samples from healthy donors and cancer patients. Assay: immunoSEQ multiplex PCR; the TCRdb copy retains only in-frame clones and omits some. The sample contains 80,000 to 100,000 clones, over 85% of which appear only once. The sequencing input was blood. These TCRs come from a human donor in good health. The donor label of this sample is uncertain. The CDR3 runs from the conserved cysteine through the conserved F or W. Size tells how often a clone was seen (once, few, many) or the class of an expanded clone, and some rows leave it out.

CDR3aa: CASSPGGGRGTDTQYF
abundance: NA
j_gene: TRBJ2-3
v_gene: TRBV5-1

CDR3aa: CASSPNVGTVNTEAFF
abundance: few
j_gene: TRBJ1-1
v_gene: TRBV5-1

CDR3aa: CAWSGGQKGQPQHF
abundance: NA
j_gene: TRBJ1-5
v_gene: TRBV30

CDR3aa: CASSPGEKLFF
abundance: NA
j_gene: TRBJ1-4
v_gene: TRBV18

CDR3aa: CASSEASGGGAAFF
abundance: NA
j_gene: TRBJ1-1
v_gene: TRBV2

CDR3aa: CASKGQGSGYTF
abundance: NA
j_gene: TRBJ1-2
v_gene: TRBV2

CDR3aa: CASSGRGRATNEKLFF
abundance: NA
j_gene: TRBJ1-4
v_gene: TRBV19

CDR3aa: CASSLDGGGPRALHF
abundance: NA
j_gene: TRBJ1-6
v_gene: TRBV5-1

CDR3aa: CASSRRAGGPFNEQFF
abundance: NA
j_gene: TRBJ2-1
v_gene: TRBV5-6

CDR3aa: CASSRGGGELFF
abundance: NA
j_gene: TRBJ2-2
v_gene: TRBV12-3/TRBV12-4

CDR3aa: CASSEAGKIPQHF
abundance: NA
j_gene: TRBJ1-5
v_gene: TRBV6-1

CDR3aa: CAIMRSGASSYNEQFF
abundance: NA
j_gene: TRBJ2-1
v_gene: TRBV10-3

CDR3aa: CASSPAPLGGQETQYF
abundance: NA
j_gene: TRBJ2-5
v_gene: TRBV5-1

CDR3aa: CASSLVANYGYTF
abundance: NA
j_gene: TRBJ1-2
v_gene: TRBV27

CDR3aa: CASSQLGQGRNEQFF
abundance: NA
j_gene: TRBJ2-1
v_gene: TRBV14

CDR3aa: CASSQQGWGYTF
abundance: NA
j_gene: TRBJ1-2
v_gene: TRBV7-9

CDR3aa: CSVDGLAGDISSYNEQFF
abundance: NA
j_gene: TRBJ2-1
v_gene: TRBV29-1

CDR3aa: CASSPKTNTEAFF
abundance: NA
j_gene: TRBJ1-1
v_gene: TRBV3-1/TRBV3-2

CDR3aa: CASNGQGLQEAFF
abundance: NA
j_gene: TRBJ1-1
v_gene: TRBV6-5

CDR3aa: CAISESRGGNSPLHF
abundance: once
j_gene: TRBJ1-6
v_gene: TRBV10-3

CDR3aa: CASSQGAGTDTQYF
abundance: NA
j_gene: TRBJ2-3
v_gene: TRBV3-1/TRBV3-2

CDR3aa: CASSPTGQGSGANVLTF
abundance: NA
j_gene: TRBJ2-6
v_gene: TRBV18

CDR3aa: CASADQGAGTGELFF
abundance: NA
j_gene: TRBJ2-2
v_gene: TRBV28

CDR3aa: CASSRGTGGFGNQPQHF
abundance: NA
j_gene: TRBJ1-5
v_gene: TRBV7-9

CDR3aa: CAVRALNTEAFF
abundance: NA
j_gene: TRBJ1-1
v_gene: TRBV6-5

CDR3aa: CASSQAVRENTGELFF
abundance: NA
j_gene: TRBJ2-2
v_gene: TRBV16

CDR3aa: CASSPRDKGFLAGYTF
abundance: NA
j_gene: TRBJ1-2
v_gene: TRBV3-1/TRBV3-2

CDR3aa: CASSERQKNIQYF
abundance: NA
j_gene: TRBJ2-4
v_gene: TRBV6-1

CDR3aa: CASGLVLGGRGFGNEQFF
abundance: NA
j_gene: TRBJ2-1
v_gene: TRBV12-5

CDR3aa: CASSKLPQGTEAFF
abundance: NA
j_gene: TRBJ1-1
v_gene: TRBV7-2

CDR3aa: CASSWRTRLSPGYTF
abundance: NA
j_gene: TRBJ1-2
v_gene: TRBV2

CDR3aa: CASSPHGPSSGYTF
abundance: many
j_gene: TRBJ1-2
v_gene: TRBV27

CDR3aa: CASSFPGQGRSMAFF
abundance: NA
j_gene: TRBJ1-1
v_gene: TRBV7-8

CDR3aa: CASSLMGGLRTEAFF
abundance: NA
j_gene: TRBJ1-1
v_gene: TRBV5-5

CDR3aa: CASRGTGGSSGNTIYF
abundance: NA
j_gene: TRBJ1-3
v_gene: TRBV2

CDR3aa: CASSIDFPRASEAFF
abundance: NA
j_gene: TRBJ1-1
v_gene: TRBV19

CDR3aa: CASQGELANTGELFF
abundance: once
j_gene: TRBJ2-2
v_gene: TRBV2

CDR3aa: CAIGEQGANTGELFF
abundance: NA
j_gene: TRBJ2-2
v_gene: TRBV10-3

CDR3aa: CAISWDRLNTEAFF
abundance: NA
j_gene: TRBJ1-1
v_gene: TRBV10-3

CDR3aa: CASSQDRPGSGNTIYF
abundance: NA
j_gene: TRBJ1-3
v_gene: TRBV14

CDR3aa: CASSLGADPETQYF
abundance: NA
j_gene: TRBJ2-5
v_gene: TRBV5-1

CDR3aa: CASVDRGIADTQYF
abundance: NA
j_gene: TRBJ2-3
v_gene: TRBV19

CDR3aa: CATSRRLGNPYNSPLHF
abundance: NA
j_gene: TRBJ1-6
v_gene: TRBV15

CDR3aa: CASSLGDGNSPLHF
abundance: once
j_gene: TRBJ1-6
v_gene: TRBV7-8

CDR3aa: CASRDTSTTDTQYF
abundance: NA
j_gene: TRBJ2-3
v_gene: TRBV19

CDR3aa: CAGSQVPSGFSRTDTQYF
abundance: NA
j_gene: TRBJ2-3
v_gene: TRBV3-1/TRBV3-2

CDR3aa: CASSQDSTGGNTIYF
abundance: NA
j_gene: TRBJ1-3
v_gene: TRBV4-3

CDR3aa: CASSLEGGQPQHF
abundance: NA
j_gene: TRBJ1-5
v_gene: TRBV5-5

CDR3aa: CASSLSQGAISEAFF
abundance: NA
j_gene: TRBJ1-1
v_gene: TRBV7-2

CDR3aa: CASSPQGLEGYTF
abundance: NA
j_gene: TRBJ1-2
v_gene: TRBV18

CDR3aa: CASSLAGSTTDTQYF
abundance: NA
j_gene: TRBJ2-3
v_gene: TRBV7-2

CDR3aa: CASRAREAEAFF
abundance: NA
j_gene: TRBJ1-1
v_gene: TRBV6-5